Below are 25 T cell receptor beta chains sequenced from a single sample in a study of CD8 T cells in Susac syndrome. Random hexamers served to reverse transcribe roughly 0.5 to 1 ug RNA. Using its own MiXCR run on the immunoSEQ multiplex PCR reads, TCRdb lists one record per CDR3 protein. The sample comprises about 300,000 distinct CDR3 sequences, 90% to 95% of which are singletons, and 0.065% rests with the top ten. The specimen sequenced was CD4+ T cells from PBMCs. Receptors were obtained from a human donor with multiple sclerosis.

CDR3 coding DNA: TGTGCCAGCAGCGAAAGGGCGGGGCTCAAAGCTTTCTTT. It translates to CASSERAGLKAFF. V is TRBV12-3 or TRBV12-4 and J is TRBJ1-1; TRBD1 might be the D (5 bases). The V end lost 6 bases, the J end lost 9 bases, and 17 bases lay between the germline ends. The CDR3 is 13 residues long.

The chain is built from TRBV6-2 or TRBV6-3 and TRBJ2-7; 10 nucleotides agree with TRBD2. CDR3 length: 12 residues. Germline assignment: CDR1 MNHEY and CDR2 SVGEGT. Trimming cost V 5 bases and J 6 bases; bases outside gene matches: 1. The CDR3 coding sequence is TGTGCCAGCAGTACTAGCGGGATCGAGCAGTACTTC. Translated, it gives CASSTSGIEQYF.

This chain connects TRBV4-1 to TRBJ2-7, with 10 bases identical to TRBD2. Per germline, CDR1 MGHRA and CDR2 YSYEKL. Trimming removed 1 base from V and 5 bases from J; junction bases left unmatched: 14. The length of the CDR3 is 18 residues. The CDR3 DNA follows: TGCGCCAGCAGCCAAGTTTTTACGCTAGCGGGAGATCGCGACGAGCAGTACTTC. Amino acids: CASSQVFTLAGDRDEQYF.

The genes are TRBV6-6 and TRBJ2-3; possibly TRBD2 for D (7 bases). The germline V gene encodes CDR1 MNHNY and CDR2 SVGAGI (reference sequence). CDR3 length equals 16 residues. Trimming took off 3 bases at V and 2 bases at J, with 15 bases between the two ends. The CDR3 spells CASSYGGGRTTDTQYF. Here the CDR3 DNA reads TGTGCCAGCAGTTATGGGGGCGGGAGAACCACAGATACGCAGTATTTT.

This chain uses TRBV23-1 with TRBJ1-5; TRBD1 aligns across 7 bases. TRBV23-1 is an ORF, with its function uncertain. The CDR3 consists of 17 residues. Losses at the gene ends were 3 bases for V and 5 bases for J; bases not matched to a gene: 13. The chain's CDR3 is CASSHPPKYRGHQPQHF. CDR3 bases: TGCGCCAGCAGTCATCCGCCGAAATACAGGGGTCATCAGCCCCAGCATTTT.

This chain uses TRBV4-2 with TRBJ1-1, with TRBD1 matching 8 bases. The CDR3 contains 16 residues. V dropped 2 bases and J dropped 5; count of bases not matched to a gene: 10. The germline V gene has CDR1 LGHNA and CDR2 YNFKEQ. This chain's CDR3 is CASSQFQGAVRTEAFF. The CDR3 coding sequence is TGTGCCAGCAGCCAATTCCAGGGGGCGGTTAGGACTGAAGCTTTCTTT.

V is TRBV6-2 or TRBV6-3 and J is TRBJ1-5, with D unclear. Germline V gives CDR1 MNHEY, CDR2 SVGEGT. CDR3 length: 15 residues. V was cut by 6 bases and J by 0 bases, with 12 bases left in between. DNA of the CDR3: TGTGCCAGCAGCCCCGACGGACTTAGCAATCAGCCCCAGCATTTT. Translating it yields CASSPDGLSNQPQHF.

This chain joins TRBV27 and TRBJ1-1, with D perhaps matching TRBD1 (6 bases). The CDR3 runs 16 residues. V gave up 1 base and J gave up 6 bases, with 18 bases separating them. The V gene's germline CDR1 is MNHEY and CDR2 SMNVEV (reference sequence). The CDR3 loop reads CASSLWGQGRRAEAFF. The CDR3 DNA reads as TGTGCCAGCAGTTTATGGGGGCAGGGGAGAAGGGCTGAAGCTTTCTTT.

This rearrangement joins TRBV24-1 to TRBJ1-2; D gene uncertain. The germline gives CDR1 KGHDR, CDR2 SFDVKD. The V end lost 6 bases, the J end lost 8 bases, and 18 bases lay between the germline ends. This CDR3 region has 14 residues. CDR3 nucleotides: TGTGCCACCAGTCAGGACGGACGGGCCTCAGGCTACACCTTC. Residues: CATSQDGRASGYTF.

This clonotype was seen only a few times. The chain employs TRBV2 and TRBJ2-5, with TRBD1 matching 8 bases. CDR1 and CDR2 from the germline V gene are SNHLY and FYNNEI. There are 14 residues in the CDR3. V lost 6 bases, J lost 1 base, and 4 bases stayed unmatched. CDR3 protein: CASSRGPIQETQYF. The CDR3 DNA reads TGTGCCAGCAGCAGGGGGCCGATCCAAGAGACCCAGTACTTC.

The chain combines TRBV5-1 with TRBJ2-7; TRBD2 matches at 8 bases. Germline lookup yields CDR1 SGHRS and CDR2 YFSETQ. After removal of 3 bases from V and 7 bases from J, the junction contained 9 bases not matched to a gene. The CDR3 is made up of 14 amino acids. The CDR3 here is CASSSAGGPEEQYF. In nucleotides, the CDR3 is TGCGCCAGCAGCTCGGCGGGAGGACCGGAAGAGCAGTACTTC.

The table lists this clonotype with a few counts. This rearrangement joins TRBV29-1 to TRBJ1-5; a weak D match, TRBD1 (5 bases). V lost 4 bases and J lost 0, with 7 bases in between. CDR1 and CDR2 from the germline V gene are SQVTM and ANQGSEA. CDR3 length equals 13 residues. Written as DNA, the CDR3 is TGCAGCGTTGGGCAGGGTAGCAATCAGCCCCAGCATTTT. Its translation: CSVGQGSNQPQHF.

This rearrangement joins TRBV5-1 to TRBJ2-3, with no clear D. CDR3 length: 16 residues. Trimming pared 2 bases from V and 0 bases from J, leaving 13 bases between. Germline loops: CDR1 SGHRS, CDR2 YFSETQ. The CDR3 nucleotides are TGCGCCAGCAGCTTACCCCTAGGTACTAGCACAGATACGCAGTATTTT. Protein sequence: CASSLPLGTSTDTQYF.

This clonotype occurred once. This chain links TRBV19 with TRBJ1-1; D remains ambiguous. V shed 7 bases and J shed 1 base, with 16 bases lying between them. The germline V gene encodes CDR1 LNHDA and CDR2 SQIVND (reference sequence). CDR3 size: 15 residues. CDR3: CASTLTGTKNTEAFF. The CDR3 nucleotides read TGTGCCAGTACCCTAACGGGTACAAAGAACACTGAAGCTTTCTTT.

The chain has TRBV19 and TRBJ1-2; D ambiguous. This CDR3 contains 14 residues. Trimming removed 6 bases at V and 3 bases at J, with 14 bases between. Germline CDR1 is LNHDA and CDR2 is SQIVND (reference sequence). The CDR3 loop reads CASRPTGGDYGYTF. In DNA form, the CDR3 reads TGTGCCAGTAGGCCTACGGGCGGGGACTATGGCTACACCTTC.

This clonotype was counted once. CDR3 DNA: TGCAGTGCCTTGCTTCCTAGCACAGATACGCAGTATTTT. Translating it yields CSALLPSTDTQYF. This chain joins TRBV20-1 and TRBJ2-3; D remains ambiguous. Germline values: CDR1 DFQATT, CDR2 SNEGSKA (reference sequence). Deletions cut 6 bases from V and 0 bases from J, with 10 bases between. The CDR3 is made up of 13 amino acids.

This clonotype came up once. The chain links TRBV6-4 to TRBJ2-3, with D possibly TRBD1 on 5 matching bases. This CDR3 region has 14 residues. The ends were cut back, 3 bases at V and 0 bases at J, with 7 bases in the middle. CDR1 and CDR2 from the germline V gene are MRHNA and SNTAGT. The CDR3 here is CASSEQASTDTQYF. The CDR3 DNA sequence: TGTGCCAGCAGTGAACAGGCGAGCACAGATACGCAGTATTTT.

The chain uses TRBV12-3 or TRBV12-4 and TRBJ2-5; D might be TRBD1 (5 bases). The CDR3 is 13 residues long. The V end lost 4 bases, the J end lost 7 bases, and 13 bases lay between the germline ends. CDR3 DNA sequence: TGTGCCAGCAGTTGGACACGGGTGGGGACCCAGTACTTC. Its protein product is CASSWTRVGTQYF.

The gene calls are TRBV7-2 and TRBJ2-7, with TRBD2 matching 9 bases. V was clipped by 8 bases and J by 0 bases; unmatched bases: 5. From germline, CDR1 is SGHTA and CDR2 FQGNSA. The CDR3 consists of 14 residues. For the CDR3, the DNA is TGTGCCAGCCGTAAGCGGGAGGTCTCCTACGAGCAGTACTTC. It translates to CASRKREVSYEQYF.

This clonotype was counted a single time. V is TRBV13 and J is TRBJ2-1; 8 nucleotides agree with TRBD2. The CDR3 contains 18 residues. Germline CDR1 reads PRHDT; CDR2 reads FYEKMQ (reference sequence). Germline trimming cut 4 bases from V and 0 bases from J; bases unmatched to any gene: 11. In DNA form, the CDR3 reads TGTGCCAGCAGCTCCCGGGGGGGGGTACCGAGCTCCTACAATGAGCAGTTCTTC. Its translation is CASSSRGGVPSSYNEQFF.

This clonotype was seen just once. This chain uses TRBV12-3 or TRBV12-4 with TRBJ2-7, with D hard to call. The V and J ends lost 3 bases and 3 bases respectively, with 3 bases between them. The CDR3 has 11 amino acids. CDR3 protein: CASSFFYEQYF. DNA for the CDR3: TGTGCCAGCAGTTTTTTCTACGAGCAGTACTTC.

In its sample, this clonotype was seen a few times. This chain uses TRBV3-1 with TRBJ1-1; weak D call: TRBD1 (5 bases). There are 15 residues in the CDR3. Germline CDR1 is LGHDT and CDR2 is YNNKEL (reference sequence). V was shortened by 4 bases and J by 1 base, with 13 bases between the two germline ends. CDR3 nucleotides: TGTGCCAGCAGCCCTGGCGGGGCGGGGAACACTGAAGCTTTCTTT. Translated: CASSPGGAGNTEAFF.

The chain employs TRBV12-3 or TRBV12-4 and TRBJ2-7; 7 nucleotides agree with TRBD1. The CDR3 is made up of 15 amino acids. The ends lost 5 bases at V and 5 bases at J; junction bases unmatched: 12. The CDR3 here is CASSLSSTGHHEQYF. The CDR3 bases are TGTGCCAGCAGTCTATCTTCGACAGGGCACCACGAGCAGTACTTC.

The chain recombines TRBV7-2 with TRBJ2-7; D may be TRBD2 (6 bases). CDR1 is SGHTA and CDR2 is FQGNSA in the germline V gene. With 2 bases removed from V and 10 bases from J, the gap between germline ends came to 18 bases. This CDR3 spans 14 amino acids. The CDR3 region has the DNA TGTGCCAGCAGCTTATGGCGCTTTGGAGGGAGTCAGTACTTC. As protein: CASSLWRFGGSQYF.

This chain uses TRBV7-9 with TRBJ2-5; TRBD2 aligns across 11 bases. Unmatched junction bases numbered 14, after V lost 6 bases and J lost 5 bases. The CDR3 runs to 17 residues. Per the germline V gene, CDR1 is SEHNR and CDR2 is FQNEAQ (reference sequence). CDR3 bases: TGTGCCAGCAGTCAACCCGGTCTAGCGGGGGGACTGGAGACCCAGTACTTC. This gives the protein CASSQPGLAGGLETQYF. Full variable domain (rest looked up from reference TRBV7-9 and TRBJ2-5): DTGVSQNPRHKITKRGQNVTFRCDPISEHNRLYWYRQTLGQGPEFLTYFQNEAQLEKSRLLSDRFSAERPKGSFSTLEIQRTEQGDSAMYLCASSQPGLAGGLETQYFGPGTRLLVL.